Listed below are T cell receptor beta chains from one sample, sequenced in a study of control samples from healthy donors and cancer patients. Profiling relied on immunoSEQ multiplex PCR, and the TCRdb table lists in-frame clones only, not all of them. The sample holds under 80,000 clones, 93% seen once. Sequencing was performed on PBMCs. The receptor set was obtained from a woman aged 40 to 50 with lung cancer. Both conserved end residues are trimmed from each CDR3.

v_gene	CDR3aa
TRBV19	ASKDTGFWGYT
TRBV11-2	ASSSSGTGGETQY
TRBV12-3/TRBV12-4	ASTQGYTEAF
TRBV19	ASSIWAGGSYEQY
TRBV4-1	ASTAGNTIY
TRBV19	ASSINGRGVYNSPLH
TRBV27	ASSLTSGGAYEQY
TRBV25-1	ASSDSSAREQF
TRBV10-3	AISESTWTSGGEADTQY
TRBV28	ASSQGRGDREQY
TRBV5-1	ASSLGSPGGEQF
TRBV10-2	ASSERGASGANVLT
TRBV3-1/TRBV3-2	ASSQAGILFVYSASTGELF
TRBV29-1	SVVISYEQY
TRBV7-9	ASSVTGELF
TRBV9	ASSVSSGNYEQY
TRBV4-1	ASSTLGAKNIQY
TRBV21-1	ASSSYEQY
TRBV7-7	ASSSGLAGANEQF
TRBV14	ASSPGTSGGRETQY
TRBV5-1	ASSPGQTNNSPLH
TRBV6-6	ASSYSGVNTEAF
TRBV6-5	ASSYMGYT
TRBV3-1/TRBV3-2	ASSVGQGGTGELF